A selection of T cell receptor beta chains follows, all from one sample in a study of blood T cell repertoires in COVID-19. The repertoire was sequenced with immunoSEQ multiplex PCR; TCRdb's copy has only in-frame clones and lacks some. The data show around 300,000 clones, approximately 88% seen once. The sequencing input was PBMCs or T cells enriched from blood (not recorded which). These receptors were obtained from a woman aged 40-49 years who had recovered from COVID-19. The conserved cysteine and the conserved F or W are not part of the CDR3 here.

V,CDR3
TRBV6-5,ASSHTIAETYEQY
TRBV6-5,ASSPYEKLF
TRBV5-1,ASSLKEREVLDTQY
TRBV27,ASSLGLADLNEQF
TRBV30,AWSALGKGQPQH
TRBV4-1,ASSDLNPAYGYT
TRBV5-1,ASSLLTSGGFNEQF
TRBV18,ASSPPTGQGEKLF
TRBV19,ASSIGTGAGGYEQY
TRBV18,ASSPRTDRASNTEAF
TRBV5-8,ASSYWTGARTNSYNEQF
TRBV5-1,ASSLVTSGNTDTQY
TRBV2,ASRGENTEAF
TRBV19,ASSTGQEAYGQF
TRBV9,ASSAGQGNYGYT
TRBV5-1,ASSRDSTGELF
TRBV11-2,ASSLVSVGYT
TRBV18,ASSPGTGDTEAF
TRBV4-1,ASSRGTSEQETQY
TRBV5-5,ASRETGDPLHYGYT
TRBV10-3,AISESDRGNTEAF
TRBV10-3,AINTGMNTEAF
TRBV4-1,ASSRDGLAEYNEQF
TRBV2,ASSQQETQY
TRBV27,ASSFRGGLAGLSGF
TRBV2,ASSPGTVSGELF
TRBV5-1,ASSLGTAMNTEAF